Listed below are T cell receptor beta chains from one sample, sequenced in a study of blood T cell repertoires in COVID-19. The data were produced by immunoSEQ multiplex PCR, yet TCRdb's version contains in-frame clones alone and is incomplete. The top ten clones hold 0.85% to 0.95% of a sample with 250,000 or so clones, roughly 89% of them seen once. The sample comprised peripheral blood. These receptors were collected from a middle-aged woman who had recovered from COVID-19. Both conserved end residues are part of each CDR3. D genes are given only for firm matches. Not all rows give a size; the values are once, few, many and, for expanded clones, a class.

abundance	d_gene	v_gene	j_gene	CDR3aa	CDR3nt
.	TRBD1	TRBV18	TRBJ2-7	CASSPDRVHEQYF	TGTGCCAGCTCACCGGACAGGGTACACGAGCAGTACTTC
.	.	TRBV21-1	TRBJ2-1	CASSKGLGVANEQFF	TGTGCCAGCAGCAAGGGACTAGGGGTGGCGAATGAGCAGTTCTTC
.	TRBD1	TRBV6-5	TRBJ2-5	CASVRQGAETQYF	TGTGCCAGCGTAAGACAGGGTGCGGAGACCCAGTACTTC
.	.	TRBV9	TRBJ2-2	CASSETTGGGELFF	TGTGCCAGCAGCGAAACCACCGGGGGCGGGGAGCTGTTTTTT
once	.	TRBV12-2	TRBJ1-5	CASRARGYPSNQPQHF	TGTGCAAGTCGCGCCCGGGGGTATCCTAGTAATCAGCCCCAGCATTTT
once	TRBD1	TRBV29-1	TRBJ1-1	CSGLRTGANTEAFF	TGCAGCGGGCTCCGGACAGGGGCCAACACTGAAGCTTTCTTT
once	TRBD2	TRBV5-1	TRBJ2-1	CASSLLTSGSNEQFF	TGCGCCAGCAGCTTGTTAACTAGCGGGTCCAATGAGCAGTTCTTC
.	TRBD2	TRBV28	TRBJ2-7	CASSVTSGSSYEQYF	TGTGCCAGCAGCGTGACTAGCGGGAGCTCCTACGAGCAGTACTTC
.	.	TRBV19	TRBJ2-6	CASGPGSGANVLTF	TGTGCCAGTGGCCCGGGCTCTGGGGCCAACGTCCTGACTTTC
.	TRBD2	TRBV7-2	TRBJ2-1	CASSPWGGENEQFF	TGTGCCAGCAGCCCGTGGGGGGGAGAGAATGAGCAGTTCTTC
.	TRBD1	TRBV6-2/TRBV6-3	TRBJ1-1	CASSYARGRGHREAFF	TGTGCCAGCAGTTACGCTCGAGGCAGGGGGCATCGTGAAGCTTTCTTT
.	.	TRBV7-2	TRBJ2-3	CASSLVELGTDTQYF	TGTGCCAGCAGCTTAGTGGAGCTCGGCACAGATACGCAGTATTTT
.	TRBD2	TRBV30	TRBJ2-1	CAWTRGGGAYNEQFF	TGTGCCTGGACCCGTGGGGGGGGAGCCTACAATGAGCAGTTCTTC
.	.	TRBV11-2	TRBJ2-1	CASSLWAGGNEQFF	TGTGCCAGCAGCTTATGGGCCGGGGGCAATGAGCAGTTCTTC
.	TRBD1	TRBV28	TRBJ2-7	CASSLATGGFHEQYF	TGTGCCAGCAGCTTGGCGACAGGGGGCTTCCACGAGCAGTACTTC
.	.	TRBV19	TRBJ1-1	CASSDTLTEAFF	TGTGCCAGTAGTGACACACTGACTGAAGCTTTCTTT
few	.	TRBV5-1	TRBJ1-3	CASSLESGTGNTIYF	TGCGCCAGCAGCTTGGAATCAGGGACTGGAAACACCATATATTTT
.	.	TRBV27	TRBJ2-7	CASSLGSVGEQYF	TGTGCCAGCAGTTTGGGTAGCGTGGGCGAGCAGTACTTC
.	TRBD1	TRBV9	TRBJ2-5	CASSEYAQGAGETQYF	TGTGCCAGCAGCGAGTACGCACAGGGGGCCGGGGAGACCCAGTACTTC
.	TRBD1	TRBV10-1	TRBJ2-5	CASSEGSGGPETQYF	TGCGCCAGCAGTGAGGGCTCAGGGGGCCCGGAGACCCAGTACTTC
.	TRBD1	TRBV12-3/TRBV12-4	TRBJ2-3	CASSQGTVRTQYF	TGTGCCAGCAGTCAGGGGACAGTTCGTACGCAGTATTTT
.	.	TRBV23-1	TRBJ2-2	CASSQSSGGELFF	TGCGCCAGCAGTCAATCGTCAGGGGGGGAGCTGTTTTTT
.	TRBD1	TRBV18	TRBJ1-1	CASSPTGGNTEAFF	TGTGCCAGCTCCCCGACAGGGGGGAACACTGAAGCTTTCTTT
.	TRBD2	TRBV24-1	TRBJ2-1	CATSARLAGVNEQFF	TGTGCCACCAGTGCGCGTCTAGCGGGAGTCAATGAGCAGTTCTTC
.	TRBD1	TRBV27	TRBJ2-5	CASSPRDRQETQYF	TGTGCCAGCAGTCCCCGGGACAGACAAGAGACCCAGTACTTC
.	TRBD2	TRBV5-1	TRBJ2-3	CASSPGGLAGGDTQYF	TGCGCCAGCAGCCCGGGGGGACTAGCGGGAGGGGATACGCAGTATTTT
.	TRBD2	TRBV9	TRBJ2-1	CASSGGTSGTKGAYNEQFF	TGTGCCAGCAGCGGAGGGACTAGCGGGACGAAGGGGGCATACAATGAGCAGTTCTTC
.	TRBD2	TRBV6-9	TRBJ2-2	CASSPPGLAGKESGELFF	TGTGCCAGCAGTCCCCCGGGACTAGCGGGGAAAGAATCCGGGGAGCTGTTTTTT
once	.	TRBV18	TRBJ1-3	CASSPGQYSGNTIYF	TGTGCCAGCTCACCGGGGCAGTACTCTGGAAACACCATATATTTT
.	.	TRBV11-3	TRBJ2-5	CASSHGGGPQETQYF	TGTGCCAGCAGCCATGGGGGGGGCCCCCAAGAGACCCAGTACTTC
.	TRBD2	TRBV5-4	TRBJ2-7	CASSSRTSGRSYEQYF	TGTGCCAGCAGCTCGAGGACTAGCGGGAGATCATACGAGCAGTACTTC
.	.	TRBV29-1	TRBJ2-7	CSVESGGSYEQYF	TGCAGCGTTGAATCCGGCGGTTCCTACGAGCAGTACTTC
.	TRBD2	TRBV6-4	TRBJ2-1	CASSDVPGLALNEQFF	TGTGCCAGCAGTGACGTCCCGGGACTAGCCCTCAATGAGCAGTTCTTC
.	.	TRBV19	TRBJ1-1	CASSRGVDTEAFF	TGTGCCAGTAGTAGGGGAGTTGACACTGAAGCTTTCTTT
.	.	TRBV6-5	TRBJ1-2	CASSPEQRNYGYTF	TGTGCCAGCAGTCCCGAACAGAGAAACTATGGCTACACCTTC
.	TRBD2	TRBV3-1/TRBV3-2	TRBJ2-1	CASSDLSAGGPRGGNNEQFF	TGTGCCAGCAGCGACCTGTCAGCGGGAGGCCCTCGGGGGGGTAACAATGAGCAGTTCTTC
.	.	TRBV9	TRBJ1-1	CASTGTKNTEAFF	TGTGCCAGCACCGGGACAAAGAACACTGAAGCTTTCTTT
.	TRBD2	TRBV28	TRBJ2-7	CASSWLAGASEQYF	TGTGCCAGCAGTTGGTTAGCGGGAGCCTCCGAGCAGTACTTC
.	TRBD2	TRBV30	TRBJ2-2	CAWGGLAGSRAGELFF	TGTGCCTGGGGGGGACTAGCGGGAAGTCGGGCCGGGGAGCTGTTTTTT
.	TRBD1	TRBV11-2	TRBJ2-3	CASSLPQGRASPDTQYF	TGTGCCAGCAGCCTACCACAGGGGCGGGCATCACCAGATACGCAGTATTTT
.	.	TRBV6-1	TRBJ2-7	CASSEAVYISYEQYF	TGTGCCAGCAGTGAAGCCGTTTATATTTCCTACGAGCAGTACTTC
.	TRBD2	TRBV27	TRBJ2-1	CASRRESTSGSSYNEQFF	TGTGCCAGCAGGAGAGAGTCCACTAGCGGGAGTTCCTACAATGAGCAGTTCTTC
.	TRBD2	TRBV6-5	TRBJ2-3	CASSYLREATQYF	TGTGCCAGCAGTTATCTGCGGGAGGCAACGCAGTATTTT
.	TRBD2	TRBV19	TRBJ2-7	CASSRTSVDHYEQYF	TGTGCCAGTAGCCGGACTAGCGTAGATCACTACGAGCAGTACTTC